This T cell receptor beta chain was captured in a study of cytomegalovirus exposure and HLA in healthy donors. The germline gives CDR1 MNHEY, CDR2 SVGAGI. V shed 2 bases and J 6 bases; nucleotides not matched to a gene: 1. This CDR3 is built from 14 residues. Study results and limitations: In an earlier analysis, most TCR beta V segments were productive about 87% or about 30% of the time.

A multiplex PCR was run with 60 Vbeta primers and 13 Jbeta primers. Authors' data handling: A later analysis tallied 80 million or so unique TCR beta chains, 8.5 million to 11 million of them shared. Assay used: immunoSEQ multiplex PCR; TCRdb lists only in-frame clones, some missing. From that table come the V and J calls and clone size; the DNA was used to work out D and trimming. Of some 160,000 clones listed, 80% to 85% are singletons. With regard to this clone: Its antigen is still unknown.

The sequenced material came from PBMCs. This chain uses TRBV6-5 with TRBJ1-5, with 10 bases matching TRBD1. The clonotype originates from a male donor in good health and CMV-seronegative. CDR3 protein: CASSYDRGLQPQHF. The CDR3 coding sequence is TGTGCCAGCAGTTACGACAGGGGGCTTCAGCCCCAGCATTTT.